The rows below give T cell receptor beta chains drawn from one sample of a study of radiation and T cells in renal cell carcinoma. Libraries were prepared by immunoSEQ multiplex PCR; TCRdb keeps only in-frame clonotypes and omits some of them. The repertoire includes some 78,000 clones, roughly nine tenths of them detected once, and over 5.5% sits in the top ten. The sequencing used blood, collected from a patient whose treatment included radiotherapy and nephrectomy. Source of these receptors: a woman in her 70s with renal cell carcinoma. Each CDR3 is given with its conserved first and last residue. The order of the fields is V gene, D gene, clone size, J gene, CDR3 DNA, CDR3 protein. D genes are given only for firm matches. Rows give clone size only sometimes, using once, few, many, or a class for an expanded clone.

TRBV7-2	TRBD1	NA	TRBJ1-1	TGTGCCAGCAGCTCTAACAGGGGGGAGACTGAAGCTTTCTTT	CASSSNRGETEAFF
TRBV6-6	NA	NA	TRBJ1-1	TGTGCCAGCAGTCAGAGGGAGAACACTGAAGCTTTCTTT	CASSQRENTEAFF
TRBV28	NA	NA	TRBJ1-4	TGTGCCAGCAGAATAGGTGCGGAAAAACTGTTTTTT	CASRIGAEKLFF
TRBV30	TRBD1	NA	TRBJ1-5	TGTGCCTGGGGGAGGGGACAGGGCAATCAGCCCCAGCATTTT	CAWGRGQGNQPQHF
TRBV19	NA	NA	TRBJ1-5	TGTGCCAGTAGTATTAATACATGGCGTCAGCCCCAGCATTTT	CASSINTWRQPQHF
TRBV13	NA	NA	TRBJ2-7	TGTGCCAGCAGCTTAGGGCTCCGGGGGTCTGGCCACGAGCAGTACTTC	CASSLGLRGSGHEQYF
TRBV5-1	NA	NA	TRBJ2-6	TGCGCCAGCAGCTTGGGACAGATCTCTGGGGCCAACGTCCTGACTTTC	CASSLGQISGANVLTF
TRBV6-4	NA	NA	TRBJ1-5	TGTGCCAGCAGTGACTGGGAGGGGCAGCCCCAGCATTTT	CASSDWEGQPQHF
TRBV30	NA	few	TRBJ1-5	TGTGCCTGGAGTGAGTCAGGTGATCAGCCCCAGCATTTT	CAWSESGDQPQHF
TRBV4-1	TRBD2	NA	TRBJ2-5	TGCGCCAGCAGCCGTTTAGCGGGGCCTCAAGAGACCCAGTACTTC	CASSRLAGPQETQYF
TRBV6-6	NA	NA	TRBJ2-1	TGTGCCAGCAGCAGTACCCTTAGCTACAATGAGCAGTTCTTC	CASSSTLSYNEQFF
TRBV6-1	NA	NA	TRBJ2-3	TGTGCCAGCACGAGCGACGTCGGAACGCAGTATTTT	CASTSDVGTQYF
TRBV6-4	NA	once	TRBJ1-1	TGTGCCAGCAGGAAACAGGGACTCGAGAACACTGAAGCTTTCTTT	CASRKQGLENTEAFF
TRBV29-1	NA	NA	TRBJ2-1	TGCAGCGTTGAAGACCCGCGTCGAACAGGGTTCAATGAGCAGTTCTTC	CSVEDPRRTGFNEQFF
TRBV23-1	NA	NA	TRBJ1-2	TGCGCCAGCAGTCACCCCCGGTGGGGTATGGGCTATGGCTACACCTTC	CASSHPRWGMGYGYTF
TRBV7-2	TRBD1	NA	TRBJ1-2	TGTGCCAGCAGCTTAGGGGCGGGTCAGGGGGTGTATGGCTACACCTTC	CASSLGAGQGVYGYTF
TRBV2	NA	once	TRBJ1-3	TGTGCCAGCAGTTGGGGACTATCTGGAAACACCATATATTTT	CASSWGLSGNTIYF
TRBV7-7	TRBD2	NA	TRBJ2-2	TGTGCTAGCAGCCCGGGACTAGCGGGGGCCTCAGTTACCGGGGAGCTGTTTTTT	CASSPGLAGASVTGELFF
TRBV5-4	TRBD1	NA	TRBJ1-4	TGTGCCAGCAGCTTCCGGACAGGGACGAATGAAAAACTGTTTTTT	CASSFRTGTNEKLFF
TRBV19	TRBD2	NA	TRBJ2-3	TGTGCCAGTAGTATAGCACTAGCGGGGGGTACAGATACGCAGTATTTT	CASSIALAGGTDTQYF
TRBV27	NA	NA	TRBJ2-3	TGTGCCAGCAGTTTTCGTCCGGGGCCCACCGATACGCAGTATTTT	CASSFRPGPTDTQYF
TRBV6-5	NA	NA	TRBJ2-6	TGTGCCAGCATTGGGAGCTCTGGGGCCAACGTCCTGACTTTC	CASIGSSGANVLTF
TRBV2	TRBD1	NA	TRBJ1-2	TGTGCCAGCAGCTCCGGGACAGGGGCTTTCTATGGCTACACCTTC	CASSSGTGAFYGYTF
TRBV18	TRBD1	NA	TRBJ2-7	TGTGCCAGCTCACCAAGGGACAGGGGGGGGTACGAGCAGTACTTC	CASSPRDRGGYEQYF
TRBV28	NA	once	TRBJ1-5	TGTGCCAGCAGTTTATTTAAGCTTGGAGGGGGATATCAGCCCCAGCATTTT	CASSLFKLGGGYQPQHF
TRBV19	NA	NA	TRBJ2-5	TGTGCCAGTAGTATGGTGGGCGCAGAGACCCAGTACTTC	CASSMVGAETQYF
TRBV4-3	NA	NA	TRBJ1-2	TGCGCCAGCAGCCAGACCGTGGACGGGAACTATGGCTACACCTTC	CASSQTVDGNYGYTF